What follows are 20 T cell receptor beta chains derived from one specimen sequenced in a study of T cell changes during pregnancy in multiple sclerosis. The method was immunoSEQ multiplex PCR; TCRdb's version includes in-frame clones alone and lacks a portion of them. Here the sample spans 57,000 or so clones, around 91% being singletons. The sequences come from peripheral blood, collected in the third trimester of pregnancy. The receptor set was obtained from a female donor in good health, enrolled as a control in a pregnancy study.

This clone was seen once. The V and J genes are TRBV5-8 and TRBJ2-3; tentative D call: TRBD2 (7 bases). This CDR3 has 15 residues. V lost 6 bases and J lost 2, with 16 bases in between. Germline V gives CDR1 SGHTS, CDR2 YDEGEE. The CDR3 region has the DNA TGTGCCAGCATTTCGGGGGGCGGGAACACAGATACGCAGTATTTT. Amino acid sequence: CASISGGGNTDTQYF.

This rearrangement joins TRBV11-2 to TRBJ1-4, with D hard to call. CDR1 and CDR2 (germline): SGHAT, FQNNGV. Trimming took off 5 bases at V and 0 bases at J, with 13 bases between the two ends. The CDR3 consists of 16 residues. The CDR3 region is CASSRVPGATNEKLFF. The CDR3 bases are TGTGCCAGCAGCCGCGTCCCCGGGGCAACTAATGAAAAACTGTTTTTT.

This chain uses TRBV6-1 with TRBJ2-1; TRBD1 agrees at 7 bases. This CDR3 has 15 residues. Trimming at V came to 4 bases and at J to 8 bases, leaving 11 bases not matched to a gene. Germline V CDR1 and CDR2: MNHNS, SASEGT. CDR3 in amino acids: CASSANRGSVYEQFF. The CDR3, as DNA: TGTGCCAGCAGTGCAAACAGGGGCTCGGTATATGAGCAGTTCTTC.

The chain carries TRBV6-5 and TRBJ2-1; 11 positions agree with TRBD1. Per germline, CDR1 MNHEY and CDR2 SVGAGI. V dropped 8 bases and J dropped 8; count of bases not matched to a gene: 5. The CDR3 totals 13 residues. The CDR3 loop is CASGQGAMYEQFF. As DNA, the CDR3 is TGTGCCAGCGGACAGGGGGCTATGTATGAGCAGTTCTTC.

J is TRBJ1-5 and V is TRBV6-1; TRBD1 is a possible D gene (5 bases). The CDR3 extends over 14 amino acids. Between the trimmed V and J ends, which lost 8 bases and 3 bases, there was a span of 14 bases. CDR1 and CDR2 (germline): MNHNS, SASEGT. In DNA, the CDR3 is TGTGCCAGCCAGTTCGGGGGTGTCAATCAGCCCCAGCATTTT. Protein product: CASQFGGVNQPQHF.

The chain is built from TRBV19 and TRBJ2-7; no definite D call. CDR1 and CDR2 from the germline V gene are LNHDA and SQIVND (reference sequence). The CDR3 contains 13 residues. The ends were cut back, 4 bases at V and 3 bases at J, with 10 bases in the middle. In DNA, the CDR3 is TGTGCCAGTAGTACCCCTCCAGTCTACGAGCAGTACTTC. It translates to CASSTPPVYEQYF.

The chain recombines TRBV27 with TRBJ1-2, with D perhaps matching TRBD1 (6 bases). Germline CDR1 and CDR2: MNHEY and SMNVEV (reference sequence). The CDR3 runs 11 residues. Trimming took off 8 bases at V and 7 bases at J, with 11 bases between the two ends. This CDR3 is CASHREGGYTF. The CDR3 DNA reads as TGTGCCAGCCACAGGGAAGGTGGCTACACCTTC.

This clone was seen a single time. The chain carries TRBV18 and TRBJ2-7; no firm D call. CDR1 and CDR2 from the germline V gene are KGHSH and LQKENI. V dropped 3 bases and J dropped 2 bases, with 14 bases sitting between them. The CDR3 extends over 15 amino acids. CDR3 coding DNA: TGTGCCAGCTCACCCTCGCCAGGCGCCACCTACGAGCAGTACTTC. It encodes CASSPSPGATYEQYF.

The V gene is TRBV4-3, the J gene TRBJ2-3; D might be TRBD1 (5 bases). The CDR3 has 14 residues. Germline V gene data show CDR1 as LGHNA and CDR2 as YSLEER. Trimming left V 3 bases short and J 4 bases short, with 11 bases between. CDR3 sequence: CASSQLRGSDTQYF. CDR3 in DNA: TGCGCCAGCAGCCAGCTTAGGGGATCAGATACGCAGTATTTT.

V is TRBV5-4 and J is TRBJ2-5; TRBD1 matches 7 bases. The J call may be wrong; the DNA end is better matched by TRBJ2-7. CDR1 and CDR2 (germline): SGHNT, YYREEE (reference sequence). The CDR3 loop spans 16 amino acids. The CDR3: CASSSNPGTADYEQYF. CDR3 nucleotide sequence: TGTGCCAGCAGCTCCAACCCCGGGACAGCTGACTACGAGCAGTACTTC.

V is TRBV5-4 and J is TRBJ2-2, with a possible D match to TRBD1 (6 bases). The V end lost 6 bases, the J end lost 2 bases, and 20 bases lay between the germline ends. The CDR3 is 17 residues long. Germline V gene sequence: CDR1 SGHNT, CDR2 YYREEE (reference sequence). CDR3 sequence reads: CASKSFRDIGNTGELFF. For the CDR3, the DNA is TGTGCCAGCAAGTCGTTCCGGGACATCGGAAACACCGGGGAGCTGTTTTTT.

This chain uses TRBV27 with TRBJ2-5; the D gene is possibly TRBD2 (7 bases). Trimming stripped 5 bases from V and 9 bases from J, with 16 bases between. Germline V gene lookup returns CDR1 MNHEY and CDR2 SMNVEV (reference sequence). The CDR3 runs 13 residues. Here the CDR3 DNA reads TGTGCCAGCAGTGCTGGACGGGGGGCGGCCCAGTACTTC. It specifies CASSAGRGAAQYF.

The genes are TRBV2 and TRBJ2-7; D may be TRBD1 (6 bases). Trimming shortened V by 3 bases and J by 2 bases, and 14 bases separated the two germline ends. The germline V gene has CDR1 SNHLY and CDR2 FYNNEI. The CDR3 is 15 residues long. The CDR3 DNA is TGTGCCAGCAGTGAGAACAGGGAGCTGACCTACGAGCAGTACTTC. Protein: CASSENRELTYEQYF.

The chain has TRBV6-5 and TRBJ1-5; no reliable D call. V was clipped by 6 bases and J by 5 bases, with 14 bases between them. The CDR3 has 14 residues. Germline CDR1 MNHEY, CDR2 SVGAGI. The CDR3 reads CASRKNHLDQPQHF. As DNA, the CDR3 is TGTGCCAGCAGAAAAAACCACTTGGATCAGCCCCAGCATTTT.

The chain recombines TRBV7-2 with TRBJ2-7, with D possibly matching TRBD2 (6 bases). V shed 2 bases and J shed 2 bases, with 13 bases lying between them. The CDR3 is 15 amino acids. Germline V CDR1 and CDR2: SGHTA, FQGNSA. The CDR3 is CASSLPGLGAYEQYF. In DNA form, the CDR3 reads TGTGCCAGCAGCTTACCGGGACTGGGGGCCTACGAGCAGTACTTC.

In regard to this clone: Relative to the germline gene, one junction end is altered; a read error may explain this. The V and J genes are TRBV7-9 and TRBJ1-6; D might be TRBD1 (6 bases). CDR1 and CDR2 from the germline V gene are SEHNR and FQNEAQ (reference sequence). CDR3 size: 14 residues. CDR3 sequence reads: CASTLQGGNSPLHF. CDR3 bases: TGTGCCAGCACCTTACAGGGCGGTAATTCACCCCTCCACTTT.

The rearrangement uses TRBV18 and TRBJ1-5, with a possible D match to TRBD1 (6 bases). Deletions cut 2 bases from V and 5 bases from J, with 16 bases between. The germline V gene encodes CDR1 KGHSH and CDR2 LQKENI. CDR3 length: 16 amino acids. CDR3 sequence (DNA): TGTGCCAGCTCACCAGACACACGCGGGGGCTATCAGCCCCAGCATTTT. The encoded protein is CASSPDTRGGYQPQHF.

The table lists this clone with a count of one. The chain carries TRBV5-4 and TRBJ1-2; TRBD1 matches 9 bases. Losses at the gene ends were 3 bases for V and 8 bases for J; bases not matched to a gene: 14. CDR3 length equals 16 residues. Germline CDR1 is SGHNT and CDR2 is YYREEE (reference sequence). Here the CDR3 reads CASSSGQGKVLVGYTF. The DNA of the CDR3 is TGTGCCAGCAGCTCGGGACAGGGAAAAGTTTTGGTGGGCTACACCTTC.

This clone was counted between two and nine times. The chain uses TRBV10-2 and TRBJ1-2; D is possibly TRBD1 (6 bases). The germline gives CDR1 WSHSY, CDR2 SAAADI. The CDR3 extends over 14 amino acids. Trimming took 0 bases from V and 3 from J, leaving 8 bases between them. CDR3: CASSESTGHYGYTF. Written as DNA, the CDR3 is TGCGCCAGCAGTGAGTCGACAGGACACTATGGCTACACCTTC.

This clone was detected only a few times. J is TRBJ1-1 and V is TRBV6-5; D call uncertain. Germline V gene sequence: CDR1 MNHEY, CDR2 SVGAGI. CDR3 size: 15 residues. V lost 5 bases and J 0 bases, leaving 13 bases between the germline ends. The CDR3 protein is CASSPGRPMNTEAFF. CDR3 sequence (DNA): TGTGCCAGCAGTCCCGGGAGGCCAATGAACACTGAAGCTTTCTTT.